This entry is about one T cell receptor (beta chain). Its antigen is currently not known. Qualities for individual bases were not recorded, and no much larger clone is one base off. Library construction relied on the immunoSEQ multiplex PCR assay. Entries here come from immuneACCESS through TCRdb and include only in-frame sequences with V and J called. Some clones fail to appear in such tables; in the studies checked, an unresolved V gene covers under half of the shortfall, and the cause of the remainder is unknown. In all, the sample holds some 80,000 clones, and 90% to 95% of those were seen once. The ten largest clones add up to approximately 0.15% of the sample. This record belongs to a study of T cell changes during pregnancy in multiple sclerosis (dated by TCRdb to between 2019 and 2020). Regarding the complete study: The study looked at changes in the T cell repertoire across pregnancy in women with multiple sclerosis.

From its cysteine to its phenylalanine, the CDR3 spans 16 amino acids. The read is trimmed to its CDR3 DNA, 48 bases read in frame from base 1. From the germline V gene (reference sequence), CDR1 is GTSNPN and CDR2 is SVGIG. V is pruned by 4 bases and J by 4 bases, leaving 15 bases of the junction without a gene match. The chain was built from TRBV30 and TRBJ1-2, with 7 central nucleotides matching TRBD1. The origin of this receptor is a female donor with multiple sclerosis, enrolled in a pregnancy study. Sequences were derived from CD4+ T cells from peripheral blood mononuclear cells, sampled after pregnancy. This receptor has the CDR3 CAWTQGQVIGLYGYTF. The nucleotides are TGTGCCTGGACCCAAGGACAGGTTATCGGCCTCTATGGCTACACCTTC.